These 21 T cell receptor beta chains share one sample of origin, sequenced in a study of CD8+CD57+ T cells in acquired aplastic anemia. TCR beta VDJ combinations and CDR3 sequences were profiled from genomic DNA. TCRdb independently ran MiXCR on the reads; one entry per CDR3 protein. Here the sample spans 150,000 to 200,000 distinct CDR3 sequences, 35% to 55% being singletons. What was sequenced was sorted CD4+, CD8+, or CD8+CD57+ T cells (not recorded which) from PBMCs. These receptors were collected from a human donor in good health.

The chain combines TRBV4-3 with TRBJ1-1, with 8 nucleotides matching TRBD1. The CDR3 sequence is 17 residues long. V was pared by 5 bases and J by 0 bases, with 11 bases of the junction left unmatched. The germline gives CDR1 LGHNA, CDR2 YSLEER. The CDR3 loop is CASSKGQGVKLNTEAFF. CDR3 in DNA: TGCGCCAGCAGCAAAGGACAGGGCGTAAAGTTGAACACTGAAGCTTTCTTT.

The table lists this clonotype with a count of one. A much larger clone differs by one base, so this may be a read error. The conserved closing phenylalanine or tryptophan is absent in this CDR3, likely reflecting a read error. This chain connects TRBV6-5 to TRBJ2-7, with unresolved D. The CDR3 is 14 residues long. Germline V CDR1 and CDR2: MNHEY, SVGAGI. V lost 0 bases and J lost 0, with 6 bases in between. The CDR3 nucleotides are TGTGCCAGCAGTTACTCGGGCGCCTCCTACGAGCAGTACTCC. It specifies CASSYSGASYEQYS.

The sample holds many counts of this clonotype. The J gene is TRBJ2-7, the V gene TRBV6-5, with 7 bases matching TRBD2. V lost 0 bases to trimming and J lost 6 bases; unmatched junction nucleotides: 11. The CDR3 has 16 residues. The germline gives CDR1 MNHEY, CDR2 SVGAGI. The CDR3 loop reads CASSYSGGGVGTEQYF. The CDR3 DNA sequence: TGTGCCAGCAGTTACTCGGGCGGGGGAGTGGGGACCGAGCAGTACTTC.

This clonotype was counted ten times or more. The chain couples TRBV29-1 to TRBJ2-7; 7 nucleotides line up with TRBD1. Germline trimming cut 2 bases from V and 8 bases from J; bases unmatched to any gene: 12. Germline lookup yields CDR1 SQVTM and CDR2 ANQGSEA. CDR3 length: 14 amino acids. CDR3 nucleotide sequence: TGCAGCGTTGAAAAGTTGGCAGGGGGAAGTAAGCAGTACTTC. Its protein product is CSVEKLAGGSKQYF.

J is TRBJ2-7 and V is TRBV19; tentatively, D is TRBD2 (5 bases). Germline loops: CDR1 LNHDA, CDR2 SQIVND (reference sequence). The ends were cut back, 3 bases at V and 6 bases at J, with 12 bases in the middle. The CDR3 is 13 amino acids. CDR3 DNA: TGTGCCAGTAGTATTTCGGCAGAGGGCGAGCAGTACTTC. This sequence encodes CASSISAEGEQYF.

Many counts were recorded for this clonotype. V is TRBV20-1 and J is TRBJ1-3; D is unclear. CDR3 length equals 15 residues. CDR1 and CDR2 from the germline V gene are DFQATT and SNEGSKA (reference sequence). V lost 3 bases and J lost 0, with 12 bases in between. DNA of the CDR3: TGCAGTGCTAGCCACAGCCTCTACTCTGGAAACACCATATATTTT. It codes for CSASHSLYSGNTIYF.

As for this clonotype: One junction end disagrees with the germline gene, perhaps due to a read error. The chain carries TRBV7-9 and TRBJ2-2; weak D call: TRBD2 (5 bases). The CDR3 contains 12 residues. The germline CDR1 and CDR2 sequences are SEHNR and FQNEAQ (reference sequence). The CDR3 reads CDSSPNVGELFF. The CDR3 DNA reads as TGTGACAGCAGCCCTAACGTCGGGGAGCTGTTCTTT.

The chain carries TRBV3-1 and TRBJ2-1; D is possibly TRBD1 or TRBD2 (5 bases each). V lost 6 bases to trimming and J lost 9 bases, with 18 bases between them. Germline V gives CDR1 LGHDT, CDR2 YNNKEL (reference sequence). The CDR3 is 14 residues long. DNA for the CDR3: TGTGCCAGCAGATCAGGGAGCCTTCGGGGTGAGCAGTTCTTC. It is translated as CASRSGSLRGEQFF.

This clonotype was seen ten or more times. V and J are TRBV20-1 and TRBJ1-3; D gene ambiguous. The germline V gene has CDR1 DFQATT and CDR2 SNEGSKA (reference sequence). The CDR3 consists of 14 residues. Trimming pared 3 bases from V and 0 bases from J, leaving 9 bases between. The CDR3 loop is CSASRAVSGNTIYF. The CDR3 DNA sequence: TGCAGTGCTAGTCGGGCCGTCTCTGGAAACACCATATATTTT.

This clonotype came up many times. This chain links TRBV3-1 with TRBJ1-6; D perhaps matches TRBD1 (5 bases). The CDR3 is 14 residues long. Germline lookup yields CDR1 LGHDT and CDR2 YNNKEL (reference sequence). Trimming removed 1 base at V and 9 bases at J, with 10 bases between. CDR3 residues: CASSQVGALSPLHF. The DNA for the CDR3 is TGTGCCAGCAGCCAAGTAGGGGCCCTTTCACCCCTCCACTTT.

Comments on this clonotype: This sequence may be a read error, since a much larger clone differs from it by one base. The J gene is TRBJ2-2, the V gene TRBV6-1, with 11 bases matching TRBD1. This CDR3 spans 15 amino acids. CDR1 and CDR2 (germline): MNHNS, SASEGT. Trimming at V came to 6 bases and at J to 6 bases, leaving 6 bases not matched to a gene. The CDR3 protein is CASRTGQGDAGELFF. The CDR3 DNA sequence: TGTGCCAGCAGAACGGGACAGGGGGACGCCGGGGAGCTGTTTTTT.

With respect to this clonotype: The junction and the germline gene differ at one end; a read error may be behind it. The gene calls are TRBV12-3 or TRBV12-4 and TRBJ1-1; D is ambiguous. This CDR3 comprises 13 residues. The CDR3 DNA sequence: TGTGCCAGCAGTTTAGCCGGGAACACTGAAGCTCTCTTT. As protein: CASSLAGNTEALF.

In this sample, this clonotype turned up a few times. V and J are TRBV28 and TRBJ2-1; TRBD2 is a possible D gene (6 bases). CDR1 and CDR2 (germline): MDHEN, SYDVKM. V lost 2 bases to trimming and J lost 9 bases, with 14 bases between them. This CDR3 spans 14 amino acids. This CDR3 is CASSLPGSKGEQFF. For the CDR3, the DNA is TGTGCCAGCAGTTTACCCGGGAGTAAAGGTGAGCAGTTCTTC.

This clonotype was found a few times. The chain links TRBV7-6 to TRBJ2-7, with D hard to call. The CDR3 length is 13 residues. Germline CDR1 is SGHVS and CDR2 is FNYEAQ. Trimming removed 0 bases at V and 4 bases at J, with 7 bases between. In nucleotides, the CDR3 is TGTGCCAGCAGCTTAGCTTCTGCGTACGAGCAGTACTTC. Translated: CASSLASAYEQYF. Full variable domain (missing parts from reference TRBV7-6 and TRBJ2-7): GAGVSQSPRYKVTKRGQDVALRCDPISGHVSLYWYRQALGQGPEFLTYFNYEAQQDKSGLPNDRFSAERPEGSISTLTIQRTEQRDSAMYRCASSLASAYEQYFGPGTRLTVT.

This clonotype was seen a handful of times. The chain couples TRBV29-1 to TRBJ2-7; perhaps TRBD1 as D (6 bases). Trimming cost V 7 bases and J 2 bases, with 12 bases left between them. Germline CDR1 SQVTM, CDR2 ANQGSEA. CDR3 size: 12 residues. The CDR3 sequence is CSARTEAYEQYF. The CDR3 coding sequence is TGCAGCGCCCGGACAGAAGCCTACGAGCAGTACTTC.

This clonotype has a handful of counts. The chain combines TRBV2 with TRBJ2-7; D could derive from TRBD1 or TRBD2 (6 bases each). The CDR3 runs to 12 residues. Looked up from germline, CDR1 is SNHLY and CDR2 is FYNNEI. V lost 5 bases, J lost 3 bases, and 8 bases lay in between. The chain's CDR3 is CASSRGVYEQYF. CDR3 DNA sequence: TGTGCCAGCAGTAGGGGGGTCTACGAGCAGTACTTC.

This clonotype was recorded many times. The genes are TRBV11-2 and TRBJ1-2; D not resolved. Germline V gives CDR1 SGHAT, CDR2 FQNNGV. This CDR3 has 16 residues. V lost 1 base to trimming and J lost 2 bases, with 14 bases between them. The CDR3 DNA sequence: TGTGCCAGCAGCTTAGTAGCGGCAGCCAAGAACTATGGCTACACCTTC. Protein sequence: CASSLVAAAKNYGYTF.

Note on this clonotype: A read error may be the cause here, since a much bigger clone is one base away. This sequence joins TRBV11-1 and TRBJ1-3; no firm D call. CDR1 is SGHAT, CDR2 FQDESV, per germline (reference sequence). The CDR3 runs to 16 residues. For the CDR3, the DNA is TGTGCCAGCAGCTTCATTAGCCTGGGGTCTGGAAGCACCATATATTTT. This translates into CASSFISLGSGSTIYF.

Turning to this clonotype: This may be a read error: a much more frequent sequence differs by one nucleotide. This chain connects TRBV5-1 to TRBJ1-2, with TRBD1 identical over 12 bases. CDR3 size: 16 residues. Per germline, CDR1 SGHRS and CDR2 YFSETQ. The CDR3 region has the DNA TGCGCCAACAGCTCCCGGGACAGGGGGCTAGTGGAGGGCTACACCTTC. Protein product: CANSSRDRGLVEGYTF. Complete variable domain (other parts from reference TRBV5-1 and TRBJ1-2): KAGVTQTPRYLIKTRGQQVTLSCSPISGHRSVSWYQQTPGQGLQFLFEYFSETQRNKGNFPGRFSGRQFSNSRSEMNVSTLELGDSALYLCANSSRDRGLVEGYTFGSGTRLTVV.

The chain combines TRBV10-3 with TRBJ1-1; no clear D. Germline assignment: CDR1 ENHRY and CDR2 SYGVKD. V lost 7 bases and J lost 7, with 13 bases in between. The CDR3 loop spans 12 amino acids. CDR3 nucleotide sequence: TGTGCCATCAAAGAATTAGGGAATGAAGCTTTCTTT. Translated: CAIKELGNEAFF.

Many counts were recorded for this clonotype. The CDR3 spells CASNRNTGELFF. CDR3 sequence (DNA): TGTGCCAGTAACAGGAACACCGGGGAGCTGTTTTTT. J is TRBJ2-2 and V is TRBV2, with D uncertain. The V end was cut by 9 bases, the J end by 1 base, with 6 bases between. Looked up from germline, CDR1 is SNHLY and CDR2 is FYNNEI. The CDR3 contains 12 residues.